What follows are 13 T cell receptor beta chains derived from one specimen sequenced in a study of graft-versus-host responses after intestinal transplantation. The data were produced by immunoSEQ multiplex PCR, yet TCRdb's version contains in-frame clones alone and is incomplete. The top ten hold around 0.49% of the sample, which has more than 85,000 clones, approximately 92% seen once. No antigens are known for them. The sample here was unstimulated CD8+ T cells sorted from spleen or lymph node cells, taken before intestinal transplant. These receptors were obtained from a human donor who received an intestinal transplant.

This chain links TRBV27 with TRBJ2-7, with D maybe TRBD2 (5 bases). CDR3 length: 14 amino acids. CDR1 and CDR2 (germline): MNHEY, SMNVEV (reference sequence). The ends were cut back, 5 bases at V and 2 bases at J, with 13 bases in the middle. CDR3 DNA sequence: TGTGCCAGCAGTCCCAGGACTGGAGCCTACGAGCAGTACTTC. Encoded protein: CASSPRTGAYEQYF.

J is TRBJ2-2 and V is TRBV5-4; TRBD1 matches 7 bases. Trimming took 2 bases from V and 6 from J; bases not matched to a gene: 4. The CDR3 length is 14 residues. The germline gives CDR1 SGHNT, CDR2 YYREEE (reference sequence). In nucleotides, the CDR3 is TGTGCCAGCAGCTTAGGGCAGGGGGCCGGGGAGCTGTTTTTT. This translates into CASSLGQGAGELFF. The variable domain in full, completed from reference TRBV5-4 and TRBJ2-2, reads ETGVTQSPTHLIKTRGQQVTLRCSSQSGHNTVSWYQQALGQGPQFIFQYYREEENGRGNFPPRFSGLQFPNYSSELNVNALELDDSALYLCASSLGQGAGELFFGEGSRLTVL.

The chain has TRBV7-2 and TRBJ2-3; no firm D call. V lost 1 base, J lost 0 bases, and 11 bases lay in between. The CDR3 spans 16 residues. Looked up from germline, CDR1 is SGHTA and CDR2 is FQGNSA. CDR3 DNA sequence: TGTGCCAGCAGCTTAGGGGTCTTATCTAGCACAGATACGCAGTATTTT. Its protein product is CASSLGVLSSTDTQYF.

There are a few counts of this clone. This chain joins TRBV10-3 and TRBJ1-2, with no clear D. CDR3 size: 13 residues. The germline V gene encodes CDR1 ENHRY and CDR2 SYGVKD. Between the trimmed V and J ends, which lost 10 bases and 4 bases, there was a span of 16 bases. The CDR3 bases are TGTGCCACGACCGTACACGAGGGCTATGGCTACACCTTC. Translating gives CATTVHEGYGYTF.

The chain has TRBV14 and TRBJ1-1, with 7 positions matching TRBD1. V lost 2 bases and J lost 3; bases outside the gene matches: 6. The CDR3 has 15 amino acids. Germline V CDR1 and CDR2: SGHDN, FVKESK. DNA for the CDR3: TGTGCCAGCAGCCAATTGCGGCAGGGGGACACTGAAGCTTTCTTT. Protein sequence: CASSQLRQGDTEAFF.

The table lists this clone with a count of one. Other DNA sequences in the same sample also yield this CDR3. The chain couples TRBV28 to TRBJ2-7; D remains unclear. The CDR3 is 11 residues long. Germline CDR1 is MDHEN and CDR2 is SYDVKM. V gave up 5 bases and J gave up 4 bases, with 6 bases separating them. The chain's CDR3 is CASSPLYEQYF. The DNA of the CDR3 is TGTGCCAGCAGTCCCCTGTACGAGCAGTACTTC. The variable domain in full, with the rest retrieved from reference TRBV28 and TRBJ2-7, is DVKVTQSSRYLVKRTGEKVFLECVQDMDHENMFWYRQDPGLGLRLIYFSYDVKMKEKGDIPEGYSVSREKKERFSLILESASTNQTSMYLCASSPLYEQYFGPGTRLTVT.

This chain uses TRBV7-8 with TRBJ2-1; possibly TRBD1 or TRBD2 for D (5 bases each). Germline V gene data show CDR1 as SGHVS and CDR2 as FQNEAQ. Trimming removed 3 bases from V and 9 bases from J, with 9 bases in between. This CDR3 is built from 12 residues. The DNA of the CDR3 is TGTGCCAGCAGCTTCGGGACGGTTGAGCAGTTCTTC. It codes for CASSFGTVEQFF.

The V and J genes are TRBV7-9 and TRBJ2-1, with 9 bases aligning to TRBD1. Per germline, CDR1 SEHNR and CDR2 FQNEAQ (reference sequence). The CDR3 spans 17 residues. V shed 2 bases and J 8 bases; nucleotides not matched to a gene: 13. Here the CDR3 DNA reads TGTGCCAGCAGCTTATACACTGGACAGGGGCCAGGGGATGAGCAGTTCTTC. Protein product: CASSLYTGQGPGDEQFF.

This sequence joins TRBV19 and TRBJ2-6, with D unresolved. The length of the CDR3 is 13 residues. V lost 7 bases and J 0 bases, leaving 4 bases between the germline ends. Germline assignment: CDR1 LNHDA and CDR2 SQIVND (reference sequence). Written as DNA, the CDR3 is TGTGCCAGTAAAGGCTCTGGGGCCAACGTCCTGACTTTC. Translating gives CASKGSGANVLTF.

The chain carries TRBV5-6 and TRBJ2-7; D perhaps matches TRBD1 (6 bases). There are 16 residues in the CDR3. Deletions cut 0 bases from V and 2 bases from J, with 15 bases between. Germline lookup yields CDR1 SGHDT and CDR2 YYEEEE. This chain's CDR3 is CASSLGGRGGPYEQYF. The CDR3 DNA reads TGTGCCAGCAGCTTGGGTGGCAGGGGCGGCCCCTACGAGCAGTACTTC. Supplemented by reference TRBV5-6 and TRBJ2-7, the full variable domain reads DAGVTQSPTHLIKTRGQQVTLRCSPKSGHDTVSWYQQALGQGPQFIFQYYEEEERQRGNFPDRFSGHQFPNYSSELNVNALLLGDSALYLCASSLGGRGGPYEQYFGPGTRLTVT.

This clone was picked up one time. The chain is built from TRBV5-4 and TRBJ1-4; TRBD1 matches 8 bases. The CDR3 is 13 amino acids. The V segment lost 3 bases and the J segment 14 bases; nucleotides outside the gene matches: 9. The germline gives CDR1 SGHNT, CDR2 YYREEE (reference sequence). This CDR3 reads CASSSPGQESLFF. The CDR3, as DNA: TGTGCCAGCAGCTCTCCGGGACAGGAGAGTCTGTTTTTT.

CDR3 loop: CASAPSGSSYEQYF. The CDR3 DNA is TGTGCCAGTGCCCCGAGCGGAAGCTCCTACGAGCAGTACTTC. The chain couples TRBV6-1 to TRBJ2-7; weak D call: TRBD2 (5 bases). The CDR3 is made up of 14 amino acids. Germline CDR1 MNHNS, CDR2 SASEGT. Trimming left V 9 bases short and J 0 bases short, with 15 bases between.

The chain couples TRBV7-9 to TRBJ2-2; D gene uncertain. Trimming took off 5 bases at V and 9 bases at J, with 13 bases between the two ends. This CDR3 contains 13 residues. Looked up from germline, CDR1 is SEHNR and CDR2 is FQNEAQ (reference sequence). The CDR3 region has the DNA TGTGCCAGCAGCCTAAAGAGGCGGTGGGAGCTGTTTTTT. Encoded protein: CASSLKRRWELFF.